One sample yielded the 27 T cell receptor beta chains listed below, sequenced in a study of cytomegalovirus exposure and HLA in healthy donors. Sequencing was performed with immunoSEQ multiplex PCR; in TCRdb, only in-frame clones are kept and a portion is missing. The repertoire consists of more than 200,000 clones, with about 88% occurring once and the leading ten covering more than 10%. The sequencing input was PBMCs. These receptors were taken from a man younger than 35 in good health and CMV-seropositive.

The chain carries TRBV9 and TRBJ2-7, with D perhaps matching TRBD2 (6 bases). CDR3 length equals 16 residues. The germline gives CDR1 SGDLS, CDR2 YYNGEE. The germline V and J ends were trimmed by 4 bases and 5 bases, with 22 bases remaining between them. Written as DNA, the CDR3 is TGTGCCAGCAGCCCTCTCGGAAGAGGGAGGATCGACGAGCAGTACTTC. This sequence encodes CASSPLGRGRIDEQYF. Drawing the rest from reference TRBV9 and TRBJ2-7, the complete variable domain is DSGVTQTPKHLITATGQRVTLRCSPRSGDLSVYWYQQSLDQGLQFLIQYYNGEERAKGNILERFSAQQFPDLHSELNLSSLELGDSALYFCASSPLGRGRIDEQYFGPGTRLTVT.

The chain carries TRBV5-1 and TRBJ2-3; the D gene is possibly TRBD2 (5 bases). Germline CDR1 SGHRS, CDR2 YFSETQ. This CDR3 comprises 18 residues. With 1 base removed from V and 0 bases from J, the gap between germline ends came to 18 bases. CDR3 sequence: CASSLPRGADSSTDTQYF. The CDR3 DNA is TGCGCCAGCAGCTTGCCCCGGGGAGCGGACTCTAGCACAGATACGCAGTATTTT. Full variable domain (missing parts from reference TRBV5-1 and TRBJ2-3): KAGVTQTPRYLIKTRGQQVTLSCSPISGHRSVSWYQQTPGQGLQFLFEYFSETQRNKGNFPGRFSGRQFSNSRSEMNVSTLELGDSALYLCASSLPRGADSSTDTQYFGPGTRLTVL.

V and J are TRBV7-2 and TRBJ2-2; 11 nucleotides line up with TRBD2. Germline lookup yields CDR1 SGHTA and CDR2 FQGNSA. This CDR3 region has 15 residues. The V and J ends lost 2 bases and 6 bases, in that order; junction bases with no gene match: 2. CDR3 loop: CASSLLAGGAGELFF. In DNA form, the CDR3 reads TGTGCCAGCAGCTTACTAGCGGGAGGTGCCGGGGAGCTGTTTTTT.

The chain couples TRBV15 to TRBJ2-3; 12 bases are shared with TRBD2. This CDR3 region has 16 residues. CDR1 and CDR2 from the germline V gene are LNHNV and YYDKDF (reference sequence). The V gene end was trimmed by 1 base and the J gene end by 2 bases; junction bases not matched to a gene: 1. The CDR3 sequence is CATSRASGRATDTQYF. The CDR3 DNA follows: TGTGCCACCAGCAGAGCTAGCGGGAGGGCCACAGATACGCAGTATTTT. Variable domain in full (rest from reference TRBV15 and TRBJ2-3): DAMVIQNPRYQVTQFGKPVTLSCSQTLNHNVMYWYQQKSSQAPKLLFHYYDKDFNNEADTPDNFQSRRPNTSFCFLDIRSPGLGDTAMYLCATSRASGRATDTQYFGPGTRLTVL.

This clone appeared once. The J gene is TRBJ2-2, the V gene TRBV13, with 10 nucleotides matching TRBD2. The CDR3 has 16 amino acids. Germline-derived CDR1 and CDR2 are PRHDT and FYEKMQ (reference sequence). J was trimmed by 6 bases and V by 3 bases; bases with no gene match: 7. The CDR3 loop is CASSFEREGPPGELFF. For the CDR3, the DNA is TGTGCCAGCAGCTTTGAGCGGGAGGGCCCTCCCGGGGAGCTGTTTTTT.

The chain joins TRBV4-2 to TRBJ2-1, with 8 bases lining up with TRBD2. CDR1 and CDR2 from the germline V gene are LGHNA and YNFKEQ. V lost 4 bases to trimming and J lost 5 bases; unmatched junction nucleotides: 10. The CDR3 consists of 16 residues. CDR3 DNA sequence: TGTGCCAGCAGCCCCGAGGGGACTAGGGGAAACAATGAGCAGTTCTTC. Translation gives CASSPEGTRGNNEQFF.

The J gene is TRBJ1-5, the V gene TRBV5-1, with D hard to call. The CDR3 has 15 amino acids. V was trimmed by 3 bases and J by 3 bases, leaving 13 bases between them. CDR1 is SGHRS, CDR2 YFSETQ, per germline. The CDR3 region is CASSWASGPNQPQHF. Here the CDR3 DNA reads TGCGCCAGCAGCTGGGCCAGTGGCCCCAATCAGCCCCAGCATTTT. Filled out from reference TRBV5-1 and TRBJ1-5, the complete variable domain reads KAGVTQTPRYLIKTRGQQVTLSCSPISGHRSVSWYQQTPGQGLQFLFEYFSETQRNKGNFPGRFSGRQFSNSRSEMNVSTLELGDSALYLCASSWASGPNQPQHFGDGTRLSIL.

The V call is TRBV27, the J call TRBJ2-1; 12 bases align to TRBD2. Germline V CDR1 and CDR2: MNHEY, SMNVEV (reference sequence). Trimming at V came to 4 bases and at J to 7 bases, leaving 14 bases not matched to a gene. This CDR3 spans 18 amino acids. CDR3 amino acids: CASSSYRASGRAGNEQFF. The CDR3 bases are TGTGCCAGCAGTTCTTATAGGGCTAGCGGGAGGGCAGGGAATGAGCAGTTCTTC.

In its sample, this clone was seen a few times. This chain joins TRBV7-2 and TRBJ1-2; tentatively, D is TRBD1 (6 bases). The CDR3 covers 15 residues. Trimming stripped 3 bases from V and 4 bases from J, with 15 bases between. The germline V gene has CDR1 SGHTA and CDR2 FQGNSA. The DNA of the CDR3 is TGTGCCAGCAGCTTCCCGGGGGGCCTGATCTATGGCTACACCTTC. This codes for CASSFPGGLIYGYTF.

The genes are TRBV2 and TRBJ2-5; D is unresolved. The CDR3 loop spans 12 amino acids. V shed 5 bases and J shed 3 bases, with 7 bases lying between them. The germline gives CDR1 SNHLY, CDR2 FYNNEI. This CDR3 reads CASSIGEETQYF. CDR3 DNA: TGTGCCAGCAGTATAGGCGAAGAGACCCAGTACTTC.

The CDR3 nucleotides are TGCGCCAGCAGCTTGGTGCCGCAAGACTACGAGCAGTACTTC. Protein product: CASSLVPQDYEQYF. This chain connects TRBV5-1 to TRBJ2-7, with no clear D. Germline CDR1 reads SGHRS; CDR2 reads YFSETQ. V was trimmed by 0 bases and J by 3 bases, leaving 10 bases between them. This CDR3 contains 14 residues.

Regarding this clone: In the same sample, other DNA sequences code for this CDR3. The chain links TRBV30 to TRBJ2-3; D is uncertain. Looked up from germline, CDR1 is GTSNPN and CDR2 is SVGIG (reference sequence). V was clipped by 4 bases and J by 3 bases, with 5 bases between them. The CDR3 is 11 residues long. The CDR3 DNA follows: TGTGCCTGGACAGGAACAGATACGCAGTATTTT. This sequence encodes CAWTGTDTQYF.

This clone was detected only once. The genes are TRBV15 and TRBJ2-4; 7 bases align to TRBD2. Looked up from germline, CDR1 is LNHNV and CDR2 is YYDKDF (reference sequence). Losses at the gene ends were 2 bases for V and 8 bases for J; bases not matched to a gene: 12. The CDR3 length is 16 residues. The CDR3 loop is CATSRPPGFAGDIQYF. CDR3 nucleotide sequence: TGTGCCACCAGCAGACCCCCCGGGTTCGCGGGGGACATTCAGTACTTC.

The V and J genes are TRBV4-2 and TRBJ2-5; 9 bases match TRBD2. The CDR3 spans 19 residues. CDR1 and CDR2 (germline): LGHNA, YNFKEQ. V was pared by 2 bases and J by 5 bases, with 18 bases of the junction left unmatched. DNA for the CDR3: TGTGCCAGCAGCCAAACGGGCCTCCTTCTGGCGGGAGGGCGTGAGACCCAGTACTTC. Protein sequence: CASSQTGLLLAGGRETQYF.

The CDR3 protein is CSVDSGGDGYTF. The DNA for the CDR3 is TGCAGCGTTGATTCAGGGGGTGATGGCTACACCTTC. The V call is TRBV29-1, the J call TRBJ1-2, with 7 positions matching TRBD1. This CDR3 region has 12 residues. V dropped 3 bases and J dropped 6; count of bases not matched to a gene: 4. The germline V gene has CDR1 SQVTM and CDR2 ANQGSEA.

The CDR3 is CSAQDMEQFF. The CDR3 DNA is TGCAGTGCCCAGGACATGGAGCAGTTCTTC. The rearrangement joins TRBV20-1 to TRBJ2-1; D is perhaps TRBD1 (5 bases). Germline V gives CDR1 DFQATT, CDR2 SNEGSKA (reference sequence). V shed 6 bases and J shed 10 bases, with 10 bases lying between them. The CDR3 loop spans 10 amino acids.

The chain employs TRBV2 and TRBJ1-1, with a possible D match to TRBD1 (5 bases). V was shortened by 4 bases and J by 5 bases, with 17 bases between the two germline ends. Germline CDR1 reads SNHLY; CDR2 reads FYNNEI. The CDR3 covers 15 residues. The DNA for the CDR3 is TGTGCCAGCAGTGCGGGACGCAGGTCGGGAACTGAAGCTTTCTTT. It encodes CASSAGRRSGTEAFF.

The J gene is TRBJ2-7, the V gene TRBV27, with D perhaps TRBD1 (5 bases). The germline gives CDR1 MNHEY, CDR2 SMNVEV (reference sequence). Trimming took 8 bases from V and 6 from J, leaving 14 bases between them. This CDR3 has 12 amino acids. CDR3 nucleotides: TGTGCCAGCGGGTTTAGGGGATCCGAGCAGTACTTC. Amino acid sequence: CASGFRGSEQYF.

This rearrangement joins TRBV28 to TRBJ2-7; D ambiguous. CDR1 is MDHEN, CDR2 SYDVKM, per germline. The CDR3 sequence is 13 residues long. As DNA, the CDR3 is TGTGGTACATTGGGTAGACTCTCCTACGAGCAGTACTTC. Its translation is CGTLGRLSYEQYF.

This clone has only one observation. The chain couples TRBV19 to TRBJ1-2; D remains unclear. The CDR3 spans 13 residues. The ends were cut back, 3 bases at V and 6 bases at J, with 11 bases in the middle. Germline V gene lookup returns CDR1 LNHDA and CDR2 SQIVND (reference sequence). CDR3 loop: CASSISTPNGYTF. CDR3 coding DNA: TGTGCCAGTAGTATTAGCACCCCAAATGGCTACACCTTC.

The chain has TRBV6-1 and TRBJ1-1, with 7 bases lining up with TRBD1. This CDR3 is 15 amino acids long. V gave up 6 bases and J gave up 0 bases; unmatched junction bases: 7. Germline V gives CDR1 MNHNS, CDR2 SASEGT. Here the CDR3 reads CASRARQGLNTEAFF. CDR3 sequence (DNA): TGTGCCAGCAGAGCTAGACAGGGTTTGAACACTGAAGCTTTCTTT.

This chain connects TRBV5-6 to TRBJ2-7, with D unresolved. This CDR3 spans 15 amino acids. Germline loops: CDR1 SGHDT, CDR2 YYEEEE. Trimming removed 4 bases from V and 0 bases from J, with 14 bases in between. In DNA, the CDR3 is TGTGCCAGCAGCCGCAACATGATTACCTCCTACGAGCAGTACTTC. Translating gives CASSRNMITSYEQYF. The full variable domain, in which reference TRBV5-6 and TRBJ2-7 provide the parts outside the CDR3, is DAGVTQSPTHLIKTRGQQVTLRCSPKSGHDTVSWYQQALGQGPQFIFQYYEEEERQRGNFPDRFSGHQFPNYSSELNVNALLLGDSALYLCASSRNMITSYEQYFGPGTRLTVT.

J is TRBJ2-3 and V is TRBV13, with TRBD2 matching over 11 bases. The CDR3 is 16 residues long. Trimming cost V 4 bases and J 6 bases; bases outside gene matches: 9. The germline CDR1 and CDR2 sequences are PRHDT and FYEKMQ (reference sequence). CDR3 region: CASSSQTRLAGDTQYF. CDR3 in DNA: TGTGCCAGCAGCTCTCAAACTCGACTAGCGGGGGATACGCAGTATTTT.

This clone has just one count. The chain carries TRBV28 and TRBJ1-2, with TRBD1 matching 10 bases. There are 14 residues in the CDR3. Germline V lookup: CDR1 MDHEN, CDR2 SYDVKM. The ends lost 4 bases at V and 6 bases at J; junction bases unmatched: 5. CDR3 nucleotide sequence: TGTGCCAGCAGTTCCTTGGGACAGGGGCATGGCTACACCTTC. Encoded protein: CASSSLGQGHGYTF.

This CDR3 is CAWKGAGGGMKTQYF. CDR3 sequence (DNA): TGTGCCTGGAAAGGCGCGGGAGGCGGGATGAAGACCCAGTACTTC. The chain combines TRBV30 with TRBJ2-5; 8 bases are shared with TRBD2. From germline, CDR1 is GTSNPN and CDR2 SVGIG (reference sequence). Trimming removed 4 bases from V and 6 bases from J; junction bases left unmatched: 13. The CDR3 is made up of 15 amino acids.

The rearrangement uses TRBV9 and TRBJ2-7; a possible D gene is TRBD2 (5 bases). The germline V gene has CDR1 SGDLS and CDR2 YYNGEE. This CDR3 region has 14 residues. V lost 7 bases to trimming and J lost 7 bases, with 21 bases between them. CDR3 amino acids: CASSLGGGLREQYF. CDR3 DNA sequence: TGTGCCAGCTCCCTCGGTGGCGGACTCCGGGAGCAGTACTTC.

The chain combines TRBV7-2 with TRBJ2-6; no firm D call. Trimming left V 4 bases short and J 0 bases short, with 4 bases between. The CDR3 has 14 residues. The germline V gene has CDR1 SGHTA and CDR2 FQGNSA. Written as DNA, the CDR3 is TGTGCCAGCAGCTCCGTCTCTGGGGCCAACGTCCTGACTTTC. It encodes CASSSVSGANVLTF.